This T cell receptor (beta chain) was identified in a study of T-cell memory formation after mild COVID-19. This clonotype was observed a handful of times. Trimming at V came to 4 bases and at J to 7 bases, leaving 6 bases not matched to a gene. There are 15 residues in the CDR3. In TCRdb, the 5' RACE reads were re-called with MiXCR into one record per CDR3 protein. In the table there are about 110,000 distinct CDR3 sequences, 13% to 15% of which are singletons. V is TRBV12-3 or TRBV12-4 and J is TRBJ1-6; TRBD1 matches at 8 bases. The sequence came from a young man who had mild COVID-19 (a few samples of this study predate the infection). Cell type and time point are not known. The specimen was PBMCs or a T cell subset sorted from them (not recorded which). CDR3 protein: CASSSLTGANSPLHF. As DNA, the CDR3 is TGTGCCAGCAGTTCCTTGACAGGGGCGAATTCACCCCTCCACTTT.